These 5 T cell receptor beta chains share one sample of origin, sequenced in a study of cytomegalovirus exposure and HLA in healthy donors. It was with 60 Vbeta and 13 Jbeta primers that the PCR ran. Repertoires were generated with immunoSEQ multiplex PCR, while TCRdb's copy carries only in-frame clones and drops some. The data hold 200,000 to 250,000 clones, with less than 85% observed a single time. Material: PBMCs. These receptors all come from a girl aged 2-10 years in good health and CMV-seronegative.

This rearrangement joins TRBV7-8 to TRBJ2-3; D gene uncertain. The CDR3 is made up of 14 amino acids. Germline V gene sequence: CDR1 SGHVS, CDR2 FQNEAQ. The germline V and J ends were trimmed by 3 bases and 2 bases, with 9 bases remaining between them. The CDR3 reads CASSFPRPTDTQYF. The CDR3 DNA reads as TGTGCCAGCAGCTTTCCCAGGCCCACAGATACGCAGTATTTT.

This chain uses TRBV6-1 with TRBJ2-1; tentatively, D is TRBD2 (5 bases). The germline CDR1 and CDR2 sequences are MNHNS and SASEGT. With 10 bases removed from V and 0 bases from J, the gap between germline ends came to 13 bases. The CDR3 length is 14 residues. CDR3 sequence reads: CATGAGGSYNEQFF. CDR3 in DNA: TGTGCCACCGGAGCCGGAGGCTCCTACAATGAGCAGTTCTTC.

The CDR3 reads CASTLVDSSGYTF. The CDR3 DNA follows: TGTGCCAGCACTCTCGTGGACAGCAGTGGCTACACCTTC. The chain combines TRBV2 with TRBJ1-2, with D perhaps TRBD1 (6 bases). This CDR3 is built from 13 residues. Germline lookup yields CDR1 SNHLY and CDR2 FYNNEI. Trimming removed 7 bases at V and 7 bases at J, with 16 bases between.

The chain recombines TRBV12-5 with TRBJ2-2; 7 bases are a match to TRBD2. The CDR3 has 17 residues. Looked up from germline, CDR1 is LGHNT and CDR2 is FRNRAP. With 6 bases clipped from V and 1 base from J, the junction kept 11 bases outside the gene matches. The CDR3 sequence is CASGRKLATMNTGELFF. In nucleotides, the CDR3 is TGTGCTAGTGGCCGAAAACTAGCGACCATGAACACCGGGGAGCTGTTTTTT.

The chain carries TRBV6-5 and TRBJ1-1; 8 nucleotides match TRBD1. The ends lost 1 base at V and 1 base at J; junction bases unmatched: 2. The CDR3 totals 15 residues. CDR1 and CDR2 from the germline V gene are MNHEY and SVGAGI. CDR3: CASSYYGQGNTEAFF. The CDR3 DNA is TGTGCCAGCAGTTACTACGGACAGGGGAACACTGAAGCTTTCTTT.